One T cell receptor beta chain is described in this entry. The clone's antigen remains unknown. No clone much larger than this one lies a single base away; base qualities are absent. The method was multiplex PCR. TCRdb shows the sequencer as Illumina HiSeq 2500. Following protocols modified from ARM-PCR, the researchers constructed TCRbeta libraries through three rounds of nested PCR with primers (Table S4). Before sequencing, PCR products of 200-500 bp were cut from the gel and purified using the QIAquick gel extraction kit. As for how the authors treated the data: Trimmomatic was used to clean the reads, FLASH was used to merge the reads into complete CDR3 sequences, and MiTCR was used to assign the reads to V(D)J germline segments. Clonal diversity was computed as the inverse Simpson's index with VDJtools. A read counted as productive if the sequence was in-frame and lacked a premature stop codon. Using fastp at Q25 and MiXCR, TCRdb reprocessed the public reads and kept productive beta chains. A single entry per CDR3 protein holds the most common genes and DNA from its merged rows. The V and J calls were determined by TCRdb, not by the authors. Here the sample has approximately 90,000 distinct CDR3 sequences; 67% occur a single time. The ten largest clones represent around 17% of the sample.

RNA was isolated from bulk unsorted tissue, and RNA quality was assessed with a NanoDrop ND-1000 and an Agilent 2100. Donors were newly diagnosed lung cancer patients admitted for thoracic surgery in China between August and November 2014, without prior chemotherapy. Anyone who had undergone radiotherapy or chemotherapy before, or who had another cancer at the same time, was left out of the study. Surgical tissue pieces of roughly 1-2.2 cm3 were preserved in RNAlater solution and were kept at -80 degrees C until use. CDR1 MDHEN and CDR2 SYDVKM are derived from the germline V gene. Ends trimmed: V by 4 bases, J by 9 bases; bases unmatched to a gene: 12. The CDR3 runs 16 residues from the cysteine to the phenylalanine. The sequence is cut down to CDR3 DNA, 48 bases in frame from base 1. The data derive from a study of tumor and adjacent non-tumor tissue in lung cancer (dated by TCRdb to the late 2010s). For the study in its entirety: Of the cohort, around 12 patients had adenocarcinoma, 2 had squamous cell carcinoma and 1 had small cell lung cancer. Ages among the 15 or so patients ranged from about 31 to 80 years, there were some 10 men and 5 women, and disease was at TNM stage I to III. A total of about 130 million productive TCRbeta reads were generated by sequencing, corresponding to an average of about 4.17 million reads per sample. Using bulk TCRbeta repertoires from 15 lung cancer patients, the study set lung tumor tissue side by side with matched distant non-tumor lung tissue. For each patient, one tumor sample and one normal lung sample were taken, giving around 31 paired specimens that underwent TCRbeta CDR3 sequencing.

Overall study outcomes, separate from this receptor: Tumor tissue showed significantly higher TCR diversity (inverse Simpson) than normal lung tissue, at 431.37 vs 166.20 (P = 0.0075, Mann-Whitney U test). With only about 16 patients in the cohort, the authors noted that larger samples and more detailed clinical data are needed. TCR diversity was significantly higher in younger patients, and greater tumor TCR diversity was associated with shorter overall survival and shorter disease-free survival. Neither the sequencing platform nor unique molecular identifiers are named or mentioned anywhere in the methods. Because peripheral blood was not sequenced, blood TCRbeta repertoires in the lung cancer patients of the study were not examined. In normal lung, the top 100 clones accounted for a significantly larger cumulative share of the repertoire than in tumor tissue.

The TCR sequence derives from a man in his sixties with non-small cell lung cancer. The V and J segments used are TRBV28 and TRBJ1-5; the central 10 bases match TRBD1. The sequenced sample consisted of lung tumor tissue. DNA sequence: TGTGCCAGCAGTTCCCCTGGACAGGGGGGCGATCGGCCCCAGCATTTT. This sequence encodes CASSSPGQGGDRPQHF.